The 9 T cell receptor beta chains presented below share a single source sample, sequenced in a study of blood T cell repertoires in COVID-19. Produced via immunoSEQ multiplex PCR; TCRdb's table is partial and in-frame only. The data show 100,000 to 150,000 clones, with about 81% seen just once and around 4% held by the top ten. What was sequenced was peripheral blood. The receptors were sampled from a woman in her 50s with acute or convalescent COVID-19.

This clone was recorded once. J is TRBJ2-3 and V is TRBV14; D gene unclear. The germline V gene has CDR1 SGHDN and CDR2 FVKESK. V was pared by 0 bases and J by 2 bases, with 6 bases between. The CDR3 is 14 residues long. CDR3 coding DNA: TGTGCCAGCAGCCAAGAGATAGTCACAGATACGCAGTATTTT. It is translated as CASSQEIVTDTQYF.

The rearrangement joins TRBV6-5 to TRBJ2-2, with a weak D call TRBD1 (6 bases). V lost 8 bases and J 0 bases, leaving 7 bases between the germline ends. The CDR3 extends over 13 amino acids. The germline gives CDR1 MNHEY, CDR2 SVGAGI. Here the CDR3 reads CASGDTNTGELFF. The CDR3 nucleotides are TGTGCCAGCGGGGACACGAACACCGGGGAGCTGTTTTTT.

V usage is TRBV28 and J usage is TRBJ1-4; TRBD1 is a possible D gene (6 bases). The CDR3 loop spans 13 amino acids. Germline V gene data show CDR1 as MDHEN and CDR2 as SYDVKM. The V and J ends lost 6 bases and 11 bases respectively, with 16 bases between them. The CDR3 loop reads CASSPGQLFKLFF. CDR3 in DNA: TGTGCCAGCAGCCCCGGACAGTTGTTCAAACTGTTTTTT.

The chain recombines TRBV29-1 with TRBJ2-7; TRBD2 is a possible D gene (5 bases). The CDR3 is made up of 12 amino acids. Germline V lookup: CDR1 SQVTM, CDR2 ANQGSEA. Trimming shortened V by 4 bases and J by 2 bases, and 9 bases separated the two germline ends. CDR3 loop: CSVVGVTYEQYF. The CDR3 DNA follows: TGCAGCGTTGTCGGGGTCACCTACGAGCAGTACTTC.

The chain combines TRBV6-5 with TRBJ2-7; a weak D match, TRBD1 (6 bases). CDR3 length: 16 amino acids. V was shortened by 0 bases and J by 1 base, with 13 bases between the two germline ends. Germline V gene data show CDR1 as MNHEY and CDR2 as SVGAGI. In DNA form, the CDR3 reads TGTGCCAGCAGTTACTCGGACAGCATTCCATCCTACGAGCAGTACTTC. Residues: CASSYSDSIPSYEQYF.

The chain carries TRBV5-1 and TRBJ2-7, with TRBD2 matching 10 bases. The CDR3 runs to 14 residues. Germline V gene sequence: CDR1 SGHRS, CDR2 YFSETQ. Trimming removed 5 bases from V and 2 bases from J; junction bases left unmatched: 4. CDR3 nucleotides: TGCGCCAGCAGACCGCTAGCGGGAGCCTACGAGCAGTACTTC. Its translation is CASRPLAGAYEQYF.

This chain connects TRBV3-1 (or the pseudogene TRBV3-2) to TRBJ2-3, with D possibly being TRBD2 (7 bases). This CDR3 is 15 amino acids long. V lost 4 bases and J 1 base, leaving 12 bases between the germline ends. CDR1 and CDR2 from the germline V gene are LGHDT and YNNKEL (reference sequence). The CDR3 region is CASSLGGPGTDTQYF. DNA for the CDR3: TGTGCCAGCAGCCTGGGGGGGCCGGGCACAGATACGCAGTATTTT.

The CDR3 loop reads CASSLGGRVEYEQYF. The CDR3 DNA follows: TGCGCCAGCAGCTTGGGAGGCAGGGTAGAATACGAGCAGTACTTC. The V call is TRBV5-1, the J call TRBJ2-7; a possible D gene is TRBD1 (5 bases). Per germline, CDR1 SGHRS and CDR2 YFSETQ. This CDR3 has 15 amino acids. V was shortened by 0 bases and J by 4 bases, with 14 bases between the two germline ends.

This rearrangement joins TRBV19 to TRBJ1-1; D gene unclear. The CDR3 runs to 13 residues. The V and J ends lost 6 bases and 2 bases respectively, with 10 bases between them. Germline-derived CDR1 and CDR2 are LNHDA and SQIVND (reference sequence). The CDR3 is CASRYTRNTEAFF. The CDR3, as DNA: TGTGCCAGTAGATATACAAGAAACACTGAAGCTTTCTTT.